This TCR beta chain was sequenced for a study of CD8+ T cells in alopecia areata. Study-wide findings and caveats: Scalp sample data also include resident alphabeta T cells from normal skin.

RNA extraction was followed by reverse transcription into cDNA, which acted as the sequencing template. Profiled with immunoSEQ multiplex PCR; TCRdb holds only in-frame clones, not every one. The repertoire holds hundreds of thousands of clones, with approximately 72% as singletons. For this clone: Antigen specificity is unknown. Other DNA sequences within the sample encode an identical CDR3.

This CDR3 has 14 residues. V lost 2 bases, J lost 2 bases, and 8 bases lay in between. Germline CDR1 and CDR2: SGHNT and YENEEA. Regarding treatment: oral pan-JAK inhibitor, 5-10 mg twice daily. The rearrangement joins TRBV11-3 to TRBJ2-3, with D hard to call. The receptor was isolated from a human donor with alopecia areata. The sample here was CD4+ T cells sorted from blood, taken around week 44, from a patient treated with tofacitinib. The CDR3 region is CASSLRQTTDTQYF. CDR3 nucleotide sequence: TGTGCCAGCAGCTTACGCCAGACCACAGATACGCAGTATTTT.